This is a list of T cell receptor beta chains from one sample in a study of human T cells and chemical hapten exposure. TCRdb reprocessed the RACE reads with MiXCR, giving one entry per CDR3 protein. Among approximately 260,000 distinct CDR3 sequences listed, about 7.7% were seen once. Sequenced material: whole blood, taken in connection with sensitization to the hapten diphenylcyclopropenone (DPC). The receptors were gathered from a man younger than 35 with alopecia areata. Some clones in this sample may be carry-over from other donors' samples. CDR3s leave out the opening cysteine and the closing phenylalanine or tryptophan. Clone size appears in some rows only: once, few, many, or a class for an expanded clone.

j_gene,abundance,v_gene,CDR3aa
TRBJ1-4,few,TRBV6-6,ASKKQGPDVATNEKLF
TRBJ2-3,NA,TRBV2,ASSERDRGSDTQY
TRBJ1-1,NA,TRBV7-2,ASTPPGGSTEAF
TRBJ2-1,NA,TRBV5-4,ASSWRQTPIYNEQF
TRBJ1-4,few,TRBV29-1,SGRQVSGEKLF
TRBJ1-1,NA,TRBV7-9,ASRGQIGQGGGTEAF
TRBJ2-5,few,TRBV10-1,ASPRWGRETQY
TRBJ1-2,once,TRBV12-3/TRBV12-4,ASSSLSDRGRSWGYT
TRBJ1-5,few,TRBV5-1,ASSFGEFDQPQH
TRBJ1-3,few,TRBV12-3/TRBV12-4,ASSLRGQFSGNTIY
TRBJ2-1,few,TRBV29-1,SVPPSPVGYNEQF
TRBJ2-7,few,TRBV7-9,ASSLASGAHSYEQY
TRBJ1-1,many,TRBV29-1,SVTRSTRNTEAF
TRBJ1-2,few,TRBV6-2/TRBV6-3,ASKTNNYGYT
TRBJ1-1,many,TRBV7-2,ASSLDPEAF
TRBJ2-5,NA,TRBV7-2,ASSLELAGTQETQY
TRBJ2-1,few,TRBV27,ASSLSSNNEQF
TRBJ1-1,NA,TRBV7-2,ASSLARAGGTEAF
TRBJ1-1,few,TRBV9,ASSGTGRTEAF
TRBJ1-4,NA,TRBV5-5,ASSLALTGGRATNEKLF
TRBJ2-1,few,TRBV29-1,SAGTIDFDEQF
TRBJ2-2,NA,TRBV15,ATSREPPTGSSGELF
TRBJ1-6,few,TRBV28,ASRGAWGRRPPLH
TRBJ1-6,few,TRBV9,ASSSRGQGLNSPLH
TRBJ2-5,few,TRBV11-2,ASSLEDTQETQY
TRBJ2-3,many,TRBV4-3,ASSQVPTGASTDTQY
TRBJ2-1,many,TRBV15,ATSRDLPDYNEQF
TRBJ2-2,NA,TRBV9,ASTRTGPNTGELF
TRBJ1-6,NA,TRBV3-1,ASSQVTNRGNSPLH